This TCR beta chain stems from a study of CD8 T cells in Susac syndrome. This CDR3 is 14 amino acids long. In germline, CDR1 is MNHNS, CDR2 SASEGT. The trim removed 5 bases at V and 3 bases at J, leaving 6 bases unmatched. With random hexamers, about 0.5 to 1 ug RNA was reverse transcribed. TCRdb processed the immunoSEQ multiplex PCR reads anew with MiXCR; each CDR3 protein has one entry. The table includes around 200,000 distinct CDR3 sequences, 90% to 95% detected once. This clonotype was sampled from a human donor with Susac syndrome. The sequenced material came from CD4+ T cells from PBMCs. The chain links TRBV6-1 to TRBJ1-2; 7 bases line up with TRBD1. CDR3 nucleotides: TGTGCCAGCAGTTTACAGGGGAAGGACTATGGCTACACCTTC. Residues: CASSLQGKDYGYTF.